This TCR beta chain was sequenced for a study of T cell responses to AZD1222 COVID-19 vaccine. General observations from the study: Spike-specific TCR repertoires showed rising breadth and depth after two AZD1222 doses. Donors, mostly white British, included more females; clonal diversity was possibly underestimated. Only a handful of individuals given AZD1222 were seropositive at baseline. Only after the peak T cell response were repertoires sampled.

Per germline, CDR1 LGHNA and CDR2 YNFKEQ. After removal of 1 base from V and 2 bases from J, the junction contained 5 bases not matched to a gene. CDR3 size: 15 residues. Produced via immunoSEQ multiplex PCR; TCRdb's table is partial and in-frame only. The sample consists of roughly 130,000 clones, 75% to 90% of them appearing once. This clone showed up just once. Its cognate antigen is unknown. Material: peripheral blood, obtained on day 0 of AZD1222 vaccination. The rearrangement links TRBV4-2 to TRBJ2-7; 7 positions match TRBD1. This receptor was obtained from an adult in good health. The CDR3 protein is CASSQVGQAAYEQYF. The DNA of the CDR3 is TGTGCCAGCAGCCAAGTCGGACAGGCCGCCTACGAGCAGTACTTC.